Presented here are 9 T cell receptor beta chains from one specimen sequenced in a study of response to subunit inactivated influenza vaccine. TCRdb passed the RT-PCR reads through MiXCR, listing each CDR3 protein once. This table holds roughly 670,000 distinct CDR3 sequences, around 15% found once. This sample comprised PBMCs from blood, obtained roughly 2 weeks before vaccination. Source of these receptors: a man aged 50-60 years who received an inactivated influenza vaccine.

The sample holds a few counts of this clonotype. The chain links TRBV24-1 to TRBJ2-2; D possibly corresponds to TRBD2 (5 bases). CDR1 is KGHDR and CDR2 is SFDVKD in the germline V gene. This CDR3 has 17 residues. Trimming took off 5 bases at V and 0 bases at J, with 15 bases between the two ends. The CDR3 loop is CATSAGWGSSNTGELFF. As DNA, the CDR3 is TGTGCCACCAGTGCGGGATGGGGTAGCTCGAACACCGGGGAGCTGTTTTTT.

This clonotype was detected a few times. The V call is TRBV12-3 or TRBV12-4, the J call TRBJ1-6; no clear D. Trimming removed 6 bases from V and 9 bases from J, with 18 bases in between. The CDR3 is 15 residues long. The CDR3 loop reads CASRLGQQGSSPLHF. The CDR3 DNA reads TGTGCCAGCAGACTTGGGCAGCAAGGTAGTTCACCCCTCCACTTT.

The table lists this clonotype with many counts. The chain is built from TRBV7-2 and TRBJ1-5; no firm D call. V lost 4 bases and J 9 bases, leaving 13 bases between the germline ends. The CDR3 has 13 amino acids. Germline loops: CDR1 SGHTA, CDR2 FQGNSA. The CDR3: CASSSDPERPQHF. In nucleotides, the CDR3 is TGTGCCAGCAGCTCCGACCCCGAGAGGCCCCAGCATTTT.

The CDR3 DNA reads TGTGCCAGCCAGGGGACTAGCGGAGGCACCGGGGAGCTGTTTTTT. Its protein product is CASQGTSGGTGELFF. V and J are TRBV12-3 or TRBV12-4 and TRBJ2-2; 11 positions agree with TRBD2. The CDR3 sequence is 15 residues long. V lost 8 bases, J lost 4 bases, and 6 bases stayed unmatched.

CDR3 residues: CASSPPRLAGYNEQFF. The CDR3 region has the DNA TGTGCCAGCTCACCACCGAGACTAGCGGGGTACAATGAGCAGTTCTTC. The chain links TRBV18 to TRBJ2-1; 11 bases are shared with TRBD2. Germline CDR1 KGHSH, CDR2 LQKENI. V trimming: 0 bases; J trimming: 4 bases; junction bases outside the gene matches: 2. This CDR3 contains 16 residues.

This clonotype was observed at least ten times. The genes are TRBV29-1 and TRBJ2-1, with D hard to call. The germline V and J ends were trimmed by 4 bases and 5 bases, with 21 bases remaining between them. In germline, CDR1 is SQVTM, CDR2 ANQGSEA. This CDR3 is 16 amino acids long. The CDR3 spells CSVGFRAQRRDNEQFF. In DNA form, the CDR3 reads TGCAGCGTTGGATTCCGTGCGCAGAGAAGGGACAATGAGCAGTTCTTC.

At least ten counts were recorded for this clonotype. CDR3 coding DNA: TGTGCCAGTAGACCACAGGGGGTGAACACCGGGGAGCTGTTTTTT. It encodes CASRPQGVNTGELFF. The genes are TRBV19 and TRBJ2-2, with TRBD1 matching over 8 bases. The germline gives CDR1 LNHDA, CDR2 SQIVND (reference sequence). The CDR3 contains 15 residues. Trimming at V came to 6 bases and at J to 1 base, leaving 4 bases not matched to a gene.

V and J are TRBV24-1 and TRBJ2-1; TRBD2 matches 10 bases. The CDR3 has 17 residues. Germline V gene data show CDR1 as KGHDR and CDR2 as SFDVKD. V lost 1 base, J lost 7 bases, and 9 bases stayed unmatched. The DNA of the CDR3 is TGTGCCACCAGTGATTTTGGGTCTAGCGGGAGTCGGAATGAGCAGTTCTTC. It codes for CATSDFGSSGSRNEQFF.

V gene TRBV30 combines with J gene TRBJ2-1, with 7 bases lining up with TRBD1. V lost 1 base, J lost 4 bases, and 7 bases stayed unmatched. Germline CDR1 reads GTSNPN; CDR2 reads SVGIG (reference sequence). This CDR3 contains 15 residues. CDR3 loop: CAWSDGTVVYNEQFF. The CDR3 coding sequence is TGTGCCTGGAGTGATGGGACAGTAGTTTACAATGAGCAGTTCTTC.